Below, 9 T cell receptor beta chains from the same sample are listed, as sequenced in a study of T cell repertoires in cytomegalovirus infection. TCRdb reprocessed the reads via MiXCR and lists one record per CDR3 protein. The data show under 600,000 distinct CDR3 sequences, 15% to 20% seen once. The sample comprised CD8+ T cells from PBMCs. The origin of the receptors is a human donor in good health (CMV status not recorded). Some clones in this sample may be carry-over from other donors' samples.

This clonotype was counted many times. The chain uses TRBV6-5 and TRBJ2-6; D possibly matches TRBD1 or TRBD2 (5 bases each). This CDR3 comprises 19 residues. The V end lost 5 bases, the J end lost 0 bases, and 20 bases lay between the germline ends. Germline loops: CDR1 MNHEY, CDR2 SVGAGI. The CDR3, as DNA: TGTGCCAGCAGTCGTACACCCCGTGGGGGAAACTCTGGGGCCAACGTCCTGACTTTC. Residues: CASSRTPRGGNSGANVLTF.

This clonotype was seen ten or more times. This chain joins TRBV12-5 and TRBJ2-7; TRBD1 is a possible D gene (5 bases). This CDR3 is 12 amino acids long. Trimming removed 4 bases at V and 2 bases at J, with 6 bases between. Germline assignment: CDR1 LGHNT and CDR2 FRNRAP. The CDR3: CASGWGPYEQYF. In DNA, the CDR3 is TGTGCTAGTGGTTGGGGCCCCTACGAGCAGTACTTC.

The V gene is TRBV3-1, the J gene TRBJ1-3, with D unclear. V lost 4 bases and J 2 bases, leaving 18 bases between the germline ends. Germline V gene lookup returns CDR1 LGHDT and CDR2 YNNKEL (reference sequence). The CDR3 has 17 residues. Written as DNA, the CDR3 is TGTGCCAGCAGCCTTCATTCTAACAGCGTCGCTGGAAACACCATATATTTT. It is translated as CASSLHSNSVAGNTIYF.

Only a few counts were recorded for this clonotype. The chain recombines TRBV7-9 with TRBJ2-5, with unresolved D. Trimming took 5 bases from V and 3 from J, leaving 16 bases between them. The CDR3 extends over 15 amino acids. CDR1 SEHNR and CDR2 FQNEAQ come from the germline V gene (reference sequence). CDR3 sequence: CASSLSWAGEETQYF. In nucleotides, the CDR3 is TGTGCCAGCAGCCTAAGTTGGGCTGGGGAAGAGACCCAGTACTTC.

This clonotype was counted only a few times. This chain joins TRBV9 and TRBJ2-3, with TRBD2 matching over 10 bases. V gave up 2 bases and J gave up 5 bases; unmatched junction bases: 5. This CDR3 is 15 amino acids long. The V gene's germline CDR1 is SGDLS and CDR2 YYNGEE. In DNA form, the CDR3 reads TGTGCCAGCAGCGTCTCCCTAGCGGGAGAAGATACGCAGTATTTT. Translated, it gives CASSVSLAGEDTQYF.

In this sample, this clonotype turned up a few times. V gene TRBV2 combines with J gene TRBJ1-5, with D unclear. V was pared by 4 bases and J by 3 bases, with 10 bases between. Germline V gene data show CDR1 as SNHLY and CDR2 as FYNNEI. This CDR3 comprises 14 residues. CDR3 DNA sequence: TGTGCCAGCAGTGCAAATCAGAACAATCAGCCCCAGCATTTT. Protein product: CASSANQNNQPQHF.

This clonotype was counted a few times. The rearrangement joins TRBV15 to TRBJ1-1; tentatively, D is TRBD1 (5 bases). The CDR3 runs 12 residues. Trimming pared 2 bases from V and 4 bases from J, leaving 5 bases between. Germline V gives CDR1 LNHNV, CDR2 YYDKDF (reference sequence). CDR3 nucleotides: TGTGCCACCAGCAGACAGGGCACTGAAGCTTTCTTT. It is translated as CATSRQGTEAFF.

In this sample, this clonotype turned up a few times. The rearrangement uses TRBV11-3 and TRBJ2-1; 10 nucleotides line up with TRBD2. With V trimmed by 1 base and J by 6 bases, 15 bases remained unmatched. Germline CDR1 is SGHNT and CDR2 is YENEEA. The length of the CDR3 is 19 residues. CDR3 coding DNA: TGTGCCAGCAGCTTAGGACCGGAAGAAGAGCGGGGGGGCCTCAATGAGCAGTTCTTC. Amino acids: CASSLGPEEERGGLNEQFF.

This clonotype has just a few counts. The rearrangement uses TRBV7-9 and TRBJ1-1, with D unresolved. The V and J ends lost 5 bases and 11 bases respectively, with 15 bases between them. Germline V lookup: CDR1 SEHNR, CDR2 FQNEAQ (reference sequence). The CDR3 runs 12 residues. Here the CDR3 reads CASSPGLRNAFF. Written as DNA, the CDR3 is TGTGCCAGCAGCCCCGGACTCCGAAACGCTTTCTTT. The variable domain in full, with the rest retrieved from reference TRBV7-9 and TRBJ1-1, is DTGVSQNPRHKITKRGQNVTFRCDPISEHNRLYWYRQTLGQGPEFLTYFQNEAQLEKSRLLSDRFSAERPKGSFSTLEIQRTEQGDSAMYLCASSPGLRNAFFGQGTRLTVV.